This TCR beta chain was documented in a study of cytomegalovirus exposure and HLA in healthy donors. Notes on the study in general: Later analysis showed TCR association rates varying by HLA locus, highest for DRB1 and lowest for HLA-C.

On this clone: What it recognizes is unknown.

V lost 5 bases and J lost 3; bases outside the gene matches: 7. Germline assignment: CDR1 SNHLY and CDR2 FYNNEI. The CDR3 consists of 15 residues. The study ran its PCR with 60 Vbeta and 13 Jbeta primers. Sequencing used immunoSEQ multiplex PCR; TCRdb keeps in-frame clones, though not all of them. The table shows about 91,000 clones, with around 80% occurring only once. This sequence was found in a male donor in good health and CMV-seropositive. The specimen was PBMCs. The chain links TRBV2 to TRBJ2-3; 8 bases align to TRBD1. The CDR3 nucleotides read TGTGCCAGCAGTATTGACAGGGGTCAGACAGATACGCAGTATTTT. Residues: CASSIDRGQTDTQYF.